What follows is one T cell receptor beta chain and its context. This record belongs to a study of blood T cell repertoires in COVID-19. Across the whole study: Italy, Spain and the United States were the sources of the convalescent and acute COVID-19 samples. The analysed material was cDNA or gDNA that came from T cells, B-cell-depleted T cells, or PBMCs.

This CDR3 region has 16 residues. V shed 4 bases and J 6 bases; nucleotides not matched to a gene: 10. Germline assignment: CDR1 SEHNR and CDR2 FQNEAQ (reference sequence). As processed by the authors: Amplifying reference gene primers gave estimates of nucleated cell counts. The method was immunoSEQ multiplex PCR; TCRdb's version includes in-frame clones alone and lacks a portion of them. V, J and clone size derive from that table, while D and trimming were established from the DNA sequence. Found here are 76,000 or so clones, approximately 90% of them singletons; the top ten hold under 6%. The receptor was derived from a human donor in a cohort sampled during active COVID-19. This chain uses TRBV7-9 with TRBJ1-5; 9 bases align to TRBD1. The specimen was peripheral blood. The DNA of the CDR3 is TGTGCCAGCAGCTCTACAGGGGGCGCGGGGAGTCAGCCCCAGCATTTT. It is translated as CASSSTGGAGSQPQHF.